This note documents a single TCR beta chain sequence. This clonotype is medium-sized (0.01 to 0.1%) in terms of sample share. Its antigen specificity is not known. Base quality data are lacking; no much larger clone is found one base away. The record originates from a study of immune characterization of retroperitoneal liposarcoma (dated by TCRdb to between 2018 and 2020). Including cysteine and phenylalanine, the CDR3 has 19 amino acids. Just the 57-base CDR3 DNA is kept, in frame starting at base 1. CDR1 and CDR2, per the germline V gene, are MNHNS and SASEGT. Germline trimming amounts to 5 bases on V and 0 bases on J, with 17 as the count of junction bases outside the gene matches. The library was built by means of PCR. The listed sequencing device is NextSeq 500. The public reads were reprocessed in TCRdb via fastp at Q25 and MiXCR, keeping in-frame beta chains. Rows with one shared CDR3 protein collapse into an entry with the most common genes and DNA. This sample holds about 7,600 distinct CDR3 sequences; about 40% were observed only once. Clones ranked in the top ten supply about 10% of the sample.

Sequenced material: tumor tissue. The chain uses TRBV6-1 and TRBJ2-3, with 7 bases aligning to TRBD1. This receptor was obtained from a male donor with retroperitoneal liposarcoma. DNA sequence: TGTGCCAGCAGTTCTCTGACAGTCCCAGGGGGTCTTAGCACAGATACGCAGTATTTT. Translated, it reads CASSSLTVPGGLSTDTQYF.